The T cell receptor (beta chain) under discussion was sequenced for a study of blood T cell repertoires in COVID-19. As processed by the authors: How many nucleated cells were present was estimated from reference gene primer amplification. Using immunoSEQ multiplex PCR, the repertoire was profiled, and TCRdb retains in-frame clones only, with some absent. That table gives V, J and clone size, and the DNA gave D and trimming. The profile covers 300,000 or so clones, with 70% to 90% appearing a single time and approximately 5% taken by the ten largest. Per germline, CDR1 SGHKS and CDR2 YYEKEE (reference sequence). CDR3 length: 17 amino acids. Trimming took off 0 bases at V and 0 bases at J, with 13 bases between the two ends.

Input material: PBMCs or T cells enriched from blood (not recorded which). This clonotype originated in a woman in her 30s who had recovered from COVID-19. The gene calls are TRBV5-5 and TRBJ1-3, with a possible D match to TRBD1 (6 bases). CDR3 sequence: CASSLGVGGHSGNTIYF. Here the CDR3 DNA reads TGTGCCAGCAGCTTGGGGGTAGGGGGACACTCTGGAAACACCATATATTTT.